This T cell receptor (beta chain) originates from a study of blood T cell repertoires in COVID-19. Study summary: Samples of COVID-19 (acute and convalescent) were obtained from the United States, Italy and Spain. T cells, B-cell-depleted T cells, or PBMCs provided the cDNA or gDNA that served as material.

Original processing methods: Reference gene primer amplification in the assay estimated nucleated cell counts. Using immunoSEQ multiplex PCR, the repertoire was profiled, and TCRdb retains in-frame clones only, with some absent. The V and J calls and clone size come from that table; D and trimming were worked out from the DNA. The sample has approximately 350,000 clones, approximately 86% seen once. The CDR3 has 14 amino acids. J was trimmed by 3 bases and V by 5 bases; bases with no gene match: 3. Germline CDR1 reads SGHRS; CDR2 reads YFSETQ. The sequence was obtained from a woman aged 60-75 years with COVID-19, enrolled during active disease. Sequenced sample: peripheral blood. The V call is TRBV5-1, the J call TRBJ2-5; 11 bases are shared with TRBD2. DNA for the CDR3: TGCGCCAGCAGGTTTAGCGGGGGGGAAGAGACCCAGTACTTC. Translating gives CASRFSGGEETQYF. The full variable domain, rest sourced from reference TRBV5-1 and TRBJ2-5, is KAGVTQTPRYLIKTRGQQVTLSCSPISGHRSVSWYQQTPGQGLQFLFEYFSETQRNKGNFPGRFSGRQFSNSRSEMNVSTLELGDSALYLCASRFSGGEETQYFGPGTRLLVL.